This TCR beta chain was found in a study of blood T cell repertoires in COVID-19. Germline V gene lookup returns CDR1 SEHNR and CDR2 FQNEAQ (reference sequence). V dropped 4 bases and J dropped 2; count of bases not matched to a gene: 2. CDR3 size: 14 residues. Methods used by the authors: Amplified reference gene primers provided the basis for estimating nucleated cell counts. Sequenced by immunoSEQ multiplex PCR; TCRdb stores in-frame clones only, minus some. The V and J calls and clone size are taken from that table; D and trimming were inferred from the DNA. The sample yields about 130,000 clones, around 76% seen once.

The clonotype was recovered from a human donor in a cohort sampled during active COVID-19. The genes are TRBV7-9 and TRBJ2-5; 9 bases map to TRBD1. The source material was peripheral blood. CDR3 residues: CASSSGTGQETQYF. The CDR3 DNA is TGTGCCAGCAGCTCCGGGACAGGGCAAGAGACCCAGTACTTC.